The 22 T cell receptor beta chains below come from one sample, sequenced in a study of CD8+ T cells in alopecia areata (dated by TCRdb to 2016 to 2019). The library was prepared using the immunoSEQ multiplex PCR assay. To provide template for TCR sequencing, every sample had RNA extracted and reverse transcribed into cDNA. Here the immuneACCESS table is served through TCRdb, limited to in-frame sequences with V and J called. Missing clones are a known gap in these copies; in checked studies unresolved V genes cover under half, and the rest lacks a known reason. The sample has 25,000 to 40,000 clones on record, around 80% of them singletons. The ten largest clones represent roughly a fifth of the sample. Sequencing used NKG2D-low CD8+ T cells sorted from blood. The cell subset or site label on this specimen signifies: sorted CD8+ NKG2D-low blood T cells. Receptor source: a human donor with alopecia areata.

The chain combines TRBV27 with TRBJ2-7; possibly TRBD1 for D (6 bases). Germline loops: CDR1 MNHEY, CDR2 SMNVEV (reference sequence). V lost 3 bases and J 3 bases, leaving 15 bases between the germline ends. There are 15 residues in the CDR3. CDR3 nucleotides: TGTGCCAGCAGTTTTAAGGCAGGGGCTAGCTACGAGCAGTACTTC. Residues: CASSFKAGASYEQYF.

This clone was observed a single time. CDR3 in DNA: TGCAGCGTTGAATCGGATCCTGGCTACACCTTC. This sequence encodes CSVESDPGYTF. This chain joins TRBV29-1 and TRBJ1-2; D is unresolved. This CDR3 has 11 residues. The germline V gene encodes CDR1 SQVTM and CDR2 ANQGSEA. V lost 2 bases to trimming and J lost 7 bases, with 8 bases between them.

This chain joins TRBV4-3 and TRBJ2-1; TRBD2 might be the D (5 bases). The CDR3 length is 15 residues. V lost 1 base, J lost 0 bases, and 7 bases lay in between. Germline assignment: CDR1 LGHNA and CDR2 YSLEER. CDR3 DNA: TGCGCCAGCAGCCAAGGAGGGAGCTCCTACAATGAGCAGTTCTTC. It specifies CASSQGGSSYNEQFF.

The genes are TRBV27 and TRBJ2-1; D not resolved. V lost 3 bases and J lost 2, with 14 bases in between. Germline V gene lookup returns CDR1 MNHEY and CDR2 SMNVEV (reference sequence). The CDR3 loop spans 16 amino acids. Here the CDR3 reads CASSFLIPNTYNEQFF. The CDR3 region has the DNA TGTGCCAGCAGTTTCTTGATCCCCAATACCTACAATGAGCAGTTCTTC.

The chain joins TRBV29-1 to TRBJ1-2, with 8 bases matching TRBD1. The J segment lost 3 bases and the V segment lost 6 bases, leaving 6 bases of the junction unmatched. This CDR3 region has 13 residues. Germline CDR1 and CDR2: SQVTM and ANQGSEA. CDR3 amino acids: CSVATGDYYGYTF. The CDR3 coding sequence is TGCAGCGTCGCGACAGGGGATTACTATGGCTACACCTTC.

The genes are TRBV29-1 and TRBJ2-7, with a possible D match to TRBD1 (6 bases). CDR3 length equals 13 residues. V was shortened by 6 bases and J by 3 bases, with 15 bases between the two germline ends. Germline CDR1 SQVTM, CDR2 ANQGSEA. As DNA, the CDR3 is TGCAGCGTCCTGACAGGAGACTACTACGAGCAGTACTTC. The encoded protein is CSVLTGDYYEQYF.

This clone showed up just once. J is TRBJ2-5 and V is TRBV4-3, with 7 bases fitting TRBD2. The germline gives CDR1 LGHNA, CDR2 YSLEER. V shed 4 bases, J shed 5 bases, and the junction held 4 bases outside the gene matches. The CDR3 extends over 13 amino acids. The CDR3 bases are TGCGCCAGCAGCCTCCGGACTAGTGAGACCCAGTACTTC. It translates to CASSLRTSETQYF.

This sequence joins TRBV30 and TRBJ2-1; the match to TRBD1 covers 7 bases. The junction had 9 bases not matched to a gene; V was cut back by 7 bases and J by 3 bases. CDR3 length: 14 residues. Germline V gene sequence: CDR1 GTSNPN, CDR2 SVGIG (reference sequence). DNA for the CDR3: TGTGCCTTGAGGGGGCTAGTCGGCTACAATGAGCAGTTCTTC. Amino acids: CALRGLVGYNEQFF.

The chain uses TRBV2 and TRBJ2-4; 8 nucleotides agree with TRBD2. From germline, CDR1 is SNHLY and CDR2 FYNNEI. The V gene end was trimmed by 5 bases and the J gene end by 7 bases; junction bases not matched to a gene: 19. This CDR3 spans 18 amino acids. The CDR3, as DNA: TGTGCCAGCAGTTACCCGGCCAGCGGGGGAGACGGGGTTAACATTCAGTACTTC. Protein sequence: CASSYPASGGDGVNIQYF.

The chain is built from TRBV7-9 and TRBJ1-1; D is possibly TRBD1 (6 bases). Germline-derived CDR1 and CDR2 are SEHNR and FQNEAQ (reference sequence). The V gene lost 8 bases and the J gene lost 4 bases, with 17 bases spanning the gap. This CDR3 is built from 14 residues. CDR3 in amino acids: CASEDGTFLTEAFF. The CDR3 bases are TGTGCCAGCGAGGACGGGACATTTCTCACTGAAGCTTTCTTT.

This chain connects TRBV29-1 to TRBJ2-5, with 7 bases identical to TRBD1. CDR1 and CDR2 from the germline V gene are SQVTM and ANQGSEA. V trimming: 3 bases; J trimming: 4 bases; junction bases outside the gene matches: 5. The CDR3 loop spans 13 amino acids. Here the CDR3 reads CSVEEGGAETQYF. CDR3 nucleotides: TGCAGCGTTGAGGAAGGGGGCGCAGAGACCCAGTACTTC. Full variable domain (outside the CDR3, taken from reference TRBV29-1 and TRBJ2-5): SAVISQKPSRDICQRGTSLTIQCQVDSQVTMMFWYRQQPGQSLTLIATANQGSEATYESGFVIDKFPISRPNLTFSTLTVSNMSPEDSSIYLCSVEEGGAETQYFGPGTRLLVL.

The V gene is TRBV4-3, the J gene TRBJ2-7; unclear D gene. CDR1 and CDR2 from the germline V gene are LGHNA and YSLEER. The CDR3 has 18 amino acids. The V end lost 1 base, the J end lost 2 bases, and 21 bases lay between the germline ends. CDR3 sequence (DNA): TGCGCCAGCAGCCAAGGCCGGCCGGGCCCCCCCTCTACCTACGAGCAGTACTTC. It is translated as CASSQGRPGPPSTYEQYF.

The chain combines TRBV28 with TRBJ1-1; possible D gene TRBD1, 6 bases. Per the germline V gene, CDR1 is MDHEN and CDR2 is SYDVKM. V shed 6 bases and J shed 6 bases, with 14 bases lying between them. This CDR3 region has 13 residues. CDR3: CASRQTGIPEAFF. The CDR3 DNA sequence: TGTGCCAGCAGACAAACAGGGATCCCTGAAGCTTTCTTT. The full variable domain, with the rest looked up from reference TRBV28 and TRBJ1-1, is DVKVTQSSRYLVKRTGEKVFLECVQDMDHENMFWYRQDPGLGLRLIYFSYDVKMKEKGDIPEGYSVSREKKERFSLILESASTNQTSMYLCASRQTGIPEAFFGQGTRLTVV.

The genes are TRBV19 and TRBJ1-2, with D possibly being TRBD1 (5 bases). In germline, CDR1 is LNHDA, CDR2 SQIVND (reference sequence). The CDR3 is made up of 13 amino acids. The V end lost 6 bases, the J end lost 6 bases, and 14 bases lay between the germline ends. Here the CDR3 DNA reads TGTGCCAGTAGCGACAGTTCGTGGGATGGCTACACCTTC. Protein sequence: CASSDSSWDGYTF. Supplemented by reference TRBV19 and TRBJ1-2, the full variable domain reads DGGITQSPKYLFRKEGQNVTLSCEQNLNHDAMYWYRQDPGQGLRLIYYSQIVNDFQKGDIAEGYSVSREKKESFPLTVTSAQKNPTAFYLCASSDSSWDGYTFGSGTRLTVV.

This chain connects TRBV13 to TRBJ2-3, with 13 positions matching TRBD2. Per the germline V gene, CDR1 is PRHDT and CDR2 is FYEKMQ (reference sequence). V dropped 5 bases and J dropped 2; count of bases not matched to a gene: 7. The CDR3 sequence is 17 residues long. The CDR3 nucleotides are TGTGCCAGCAGCAGTCGACTAGCGGGAGGCCTCACAGATACGCAGTATTTT. Translating gives CASSSRLAGGLTDTQYF.

The gene calls are TRBV7-9 and TRBJ2-3; no clear D gene. The germline V and J ends were trimmed by 1 base and 2 bases, with 4 bases remaining between them. The germline gives CDR1 SEHNR, CDR2 FQNEAQ (reference sequence). The CDR3 length is 13 residues. The CDR3 region is CASSLVNTDTQYF. The DNA of the CDR3 is TGTGCCAGCAGCTTAGTCAACACAGATACGCAGTATTTT.

The table lists this clone with a count of one. This CDR3 is also generated by other DNA sequences in the sample. This chain uses TRBV27 with TRBJ2-7, with 7 bases aligning to TRBD1. The V gene's germline CDR1 is MNHEY and CDR2 SMNVEV (reference sequence). The CDR3 runs to 13 residues. Trimming at V came to 6 bases and at J to 4 bases, leaving 6 bases not matched to a gene. The CDR3 bases are TGTGCCAGCAGCCTGACAGGGTTGTACGAGCAGTACTTC. Its translation is CASSLTGLYEQYF.

Judged by abundance, this clone is medium-sized. The chain joins TRBV4-3 to TRBJ2-7, with D perhaps matching TRBD2 (6 bases). The CDR3 covers 14 residues. Between the trimmed V and J ends, which lost 1 base and 0 bases, there was a span of 7 bases. CDR1 is LGHNA and CDR2 is YSLEER in the germline V gene. The CDR3 DNA sequence: TGCGCCAGCAGCCAAGGACTAGACTCCTACGAGCAGTACTTC. It codes for CASSQGLDSYEQYF.

The chain has TRBV29-1 and TRBJ2-1; D is unresolved. Germline lookup yields CDR1 SQVTM and CDR2 ANQGSEA. The CDR3 extends over 10 amino acids. V dropped 2 bases and J dropped 6 bases, with 2 bases sitting between them. The CDR3 reads CSVEINEQFF. As DNA, the CDR3 is TGCAGCGTTGAAATCAATGAGCAGTTCTTC.

V gene TRBV5-4 combines with J gene TRBJ1-2, with D unclear. Germline V gene lookup returns CDR1 SGHNT and CDR2 YYREEE (reference sequence). V dropped 1 base and J dropped 2 bases, with 6 bases sitting between them. This CDR3 region has 13 residues. The CDR3 protein is CASSLRENYGYTF. CDR3 DNA sequence: TGTGCCAGCAGCTTGAGGGAAAACTATGGCTACACCTTC.

The chain is built from TRBV28 and TRBJ2-7; D is possibly TRBD1 (5 bases). The CDR3 contains 13 residues. V lost 8 bases, J lost 1 base, and 12 bases lay in between. CDR1 MDHEN and CDR2 SYDVKM come from the germline V gene. The CDR3 spells CASRTGVSYEQYF. The CDR3 nucleotides are TGTGCCAGCCGAACAGGAGTATCCTACGAGCAGTACTTC. The complete variable domain, with remaining parts taken from reference TRBV28 and TRBJ2-7, reads DVKVTQSSRYLVKRTGEKVFLECVQDMDHENMFWYRQDPGLGLRLIYFSYDVKMKEKGDIPEGYSVSREKKERFSLILESASTNQTSMYLCASRTGVSYEQYFGPGTRLTVT.

CDR3 in amino acids: CASSPLGPRDNEQFF. The CDR3 region has the DNA TGTGCCAGCAGCCCCCTAGGGCCCCGAGACAATGAGCAGTTCTTC. This chain links TRBV7-2 with TRBJ2-1; D gene ambiguous. Trimming cost V 5 bases and J 5 bases, with 16 bases left between them. The CDR3 has 15 residues. Per germline, CDR1 SGHTA and CDR2 FQGNSA.